These 15 T cell receptor beta chains were sequenced from one sample in a study of blood T cell repertoires in COVID-19. TCRdb's copy holds only in-frame clones and misses some; the assay was immunoSEQ multiplex PCR. The sample contains 250,000 or so clones, about 85% of which appear only once. The source material was PBMCs or T cells enriched from blood (not recorded which). All receptors come from a woman aged 50 to 65 who had been exposed to COVID-19.

The rearrangement joins TRBV11-3 to TRBJ1-1; D perhaps matches TRBD1 (5 bases). CDR3 size: 13 residues. Germline lookup yields CDR1 SGHNT and CDR2 YENEEA. V was clipped by 1 base and J by 8 bases, with 11 bases between them. CDR3 in DNA: TGTGCCAGCAGCTTAGGTCGGTCAGGGGAAGCTTTCTTT. It yields the protein CASSLGRSGEAFF.

The genes are TRBV14 and TRBJ1-1; D not certain. The CDR3 is 16 amino acids. Trimming removed 1 base at V and 6 bases at J, with 18 bases between. CDR1 and CDR2 (germline): SGHDN, FVKESK. CDR3 nucleotides: TGTGCCAGCAGCCAAGGATATTGGCTGTCGAGGCCTGAAGCTTTCTTT. The encoded protein is CASSQGYWLSRPEAFF.

This clone was counted once. The chain joins TRBV7-2 to TRBJ1-5, with 7 bases lining up with TRBD1. J was trimmed by 4 bases and V by 5 bases; bases with no gene match: 5. Germline CDR1 and CDR2: SGHTA and FQGNSA. This CDR3 has 14 amino acids. This CDR3 reads CASSLQGSNQPQHF. The CDR3 DNA is TGTGCCAGCAGCCTACAGGGGTCGAATCAGCCCCAGCATTTT. Full variable domain (remainder filled in from reference TRBV7-2 and TRBJ1-5): GAGVSQSPSNKVTEKGKDVELRCDPISGHTALYWYRQSLGQGLEFLIYFQGNSAPDKSGLPSDRFSAERTGGSVSTLTIQRTQQEDSAVYLCASSLQGSNQPQHFGDGTRLSIL.

The V and J genes are TRBV2 and TRBJ2-4, with a weak D call TRBD1 (5 bases). Per the germline V gene, CDR1 is SNHLY and CDR2 is FYNNEI. Trimming cost V 1 base and J 8 bases, with 12 bases left between them. This CDR3 is built from 14 residues. CDR3 nucleotides: TGTGCCAGCAGTGAAGGGACCCTGGGGCACATTCAGTACTTC. Translating it yields CASSEGTLGHIQYF.

Comments on this clone: One end of the junction does not line up with germline, which may come from a read error. The chain combines TRBV30 with TRBJ1-4, with 11 bases matching TRBD1. The length of the CDR3 is 13 residues. Germline V gene data show CDR1 as GTSNPN and CDR2 as SVGIG (reference sequence). CDR3 DNA: TGTGCCTTGAGTCGGGACAGGGGGGAAAAACTGTTTTTT. It encodes CALSRDRGEKLFF.

CDR3 in amino acids: CASSVLSASGGLRRDEQFF. In nucleotides, the CDR3 is TGTGCCAGCAGCGTACTATCGGCTAGCGGGGGGCTTCGCAGAGATGAGCAGTTCTTC. The chain employs TRBV9 and TRBJ2-1, with 11 bases lining up with TRBD2. Germline CDR1 reads SGDLS; CDR2 reads YYNGEE. V was clipped by 1 base and J by 8 bases; unmatched bases: 17. The CDR3 runs 19 residues.

The genes are TRBV5-1 and TRBJ2-2; perhaps TRBD2 as D (6 bases). The V end lost 1 base, the J end lost 3 bases, and 16 bases lay between the germline ends. The CDR3 contains 17 residues. Germline V gene data show CDR1 as SGHRS and CDR2 as YFSETQ. CDR3 region: CASSLSFPSVDTGELFF. CDR3 nucleotide sequence: TGCGCCAGCAGCTTGTCTTTCCCTAGCGTCGACACCGGGGAGCTGTTTTTT.

The chain employs TRBV3-1 (or the pseudogene TRBV3-2) and TRBJ2-3, with D perhaps TRBD2 (7 bases). Between the trimmed V and J ends, which lost 4 bases and 6 bases, there was a span of 35 bases. The CDR3 is 21 residues long. Germline CDR1 reads LGHDT; CDR2 reads YNNKEL (reference sequence). CDR3 residues: CASSRLFGCVMWGGGWDTQYF. In nucleotides, the CDR3 is TGTGCCAGCAGCCGCCTCTTTGGTTGTGTAATGTGGGGGGGCGGATGGGATACGCAGTATTTT.

The J gene is TRBJ1-1, the V gene TRBV6-5, with D maybe TRBD1 (5 bases). V was shortened by 0 bases and J by 5 bases, with 16 bases between the two germline ends. The CDR3 runs to 16 residues. Germline V gene lookup returns CDR1 MNHEY and CDR2 SVGAGI. The CDR3 is CASSYSSGLRGTEAFF. CDR3 nucleotide sequence: TGTGCCAGCAGTTACTCCTCGGGACTCCGAGGGACTGAAGCTTTCTTT.

CDR3 sequence reads: CASRTGGTEAFF. CDR3 nucleotides: TGTGCCAGCAGGACAGGCGGGACTGAAGCTTTCTTT. This rearrangement joins TRBV7-2 to TRBJ1-1; D might be TRBD1 (6 bases). CDR3 length: 12 amino acids. Germline values: CDR1 SGHTA, CDR2 FQGNSA. The ends were cut back, 6 bases at V and 5 bases at J, with 10 bases in the middle.

The chain employs TRBV5-5 and TRBJ2-5; no firm D call. Germline V lookup: CDR1 SGHKS, CDR2 YYEKEE (reference sequence). This CDR3 region has 16 residues. The V end was cut by 2 bases, the J end by 3 bases, with 17 bases between. The CDR3 sequence is CASSFLLGRIKETQYF. The CDR3 DNA reads TGTGCCAGCAGCTTCTTATTGGGCAGGATAAAAGAGACCCAGTACTTC.

The V call is TRBV28, the J call TRBJ2-1; D is unclear. The ends were cut back, 1 base at V and 7 bases at J, with 8 bases in the middle. Per germline, CDR1 MDHEN and CDR2 SYDVKM. The CDR3 spans 13 residues. Written as DNA, the CDR3 is TGTGCCAGCAGTTTATTGGGCCCGAATGAGCAGTTCTTC. It translates to CASSLLGPNEQFF.

This clone showed up just a few times. The rearrangement links TRBV24-1 to TRBJ1-5; possibly TRBD1 for D (6 bases). With 4 bases removed from V and 1 base from J, the gap between germline ends came to 10 bases. CDR1 and CDR2 (germline): KGHDR, SFDVKD. The CDR3 loop spans 15 amino acids. CDR3 in amino acids: CATSDRGQSNQPQHF. CDR3 DNA sequence: TGTGCCACCAGTGACAGGGGTCAAAGCAATCAGCCCCAGCATTTT.

The chain carries TRBV21-1 and TRBJ1-6; the DNA was not compared with TRBD1, the D call given in the table. TRBV21-1 has pseudogene status. CDR3 size: 21 residues. CDR3 bases: TGTGCCAGCAGCAAATACGGACAAACCGGGACCCACAGGCGACAGGATTCACCCCTCCACTTT. Its translation: CASSKYGQTGTHRRQDSPLHF.

V is TRBV6-5 and J is TRBJ1-2; 8 bases agree with TRBD1. The germline gives CDR1 MNHEY, CDR2 SVGAGI. V lost 7 bases and J lost 8; bases outside the gene matches: 12. This CDR3 spans 14 amino acids. CDR3 bases: TGTGCCAGCACCCCCAACAGGGGGGGTGAGGGCTACACCTTC. Residues: CASTPNRGGEGYTF.